Shown below are 7 T cell receptor beta chains from a single sample sequenced in a study of blood T cells in healthy people across ages. Primers used in a second PCR of roughly 6 to 11 cycles were a sample-barcoded 5' primer and a J-beta primer mix. Via MiXCR, TCRdb re-called the 5' RACE reads, giving one row per CDR3 protein. This table has under 1 million distinct CDR3 sequences, roughly 44% appearing once. The material sequenced was blood. These receptors were obtained from a man in his fifties or sixties in good health.

The genes are TRBV20-1 and TRBJ2-5, with TRBD1 matching 8 bases. CDR3 size: 13 residues. CDR1 and CDR2 from the germline V gene are DFQATT and SNEGSKA (reference sequence). With V trimmed by 5 bases and J by 2 bases, 4 bases remained unmatched. CDR3 nucleotides: TGCAGTGCTGACAGGGGTACTCAAGAGACCCAGTACTTC. Protein: CSADRGTQETQYF.

This chain uses TRBV29-1 with TRBJ2-7; 8 bases are shared with TRBD2. With V trimmed by 1 base and J by 7 bases, 15 bases remained unmatched. CDR3 size: 16 residues. CDR1 and CDR2 (germline): SQVTM, ANQGSEA. DNA for the CDR3: TGCAGCGTTGAAGGGGTAGCGGGGAGGACCTACAATGAGCAGTACTTC. It codes for CSVEGVAGRTYNEQYF.

The J gene is TRBJ2-1, the V gene TRBV7-2, with TRBD2 matching over 9 bases. Trimming at V came to 2 bases and at J to 3 bases, leaving 5 bases not matched to a gene. In germline, CDR1 is SGHTA, CDR2 FQGNSA. This CDR3 is 16 amino acids long. CDR3 nucleotides: TGTGCCAGCAGCTTAAGGGCGACTAGCGGCTACAATGAGCAGTTCTTC. Its protein product is CASSLRATSGYNEQFF.

The genes are TRBV12-3 or TRBV12-4 and TRBJ1-4, with D unresolved. Between the trimmed V and J ends, which lost 4 bases and 8 bases, there was a span of 11 bases. The CDR3 has 13 residues. The CDR3 nucleotides read TGTGCCAGCAGTTCCCCGCTGAAGGAAAAACTGTTTTTT. Amino acids: CASSSPLKEKLFF.

As DNA, the CDR3 is TGCAGTGCTAGCTTACGGGACAGGGGACGGTATGAGCAGTTCTTC. It yields the protein CSASLRDRGRYEQFF. The rearrangement links TRBV20-1 to TRBJ2-1, with 10 nucleotides matching TRBD1. The CDR3 length is 15 residues. With 3 bases clipped from V and 8 bases from J, the junction kept 10 bases outside the gene matches. The germline CDR1 and CDR2 sequences are DFQATT and SNEGSKA (reference sequence).

This clonotype has a handful of counts. This chain joins TRBV6-5 and TRBJ2-7; 7 positions agree with TRBD1. The DNA end is more similar to TRBJ2-5, so the J call may be wrong. The CDR3 runs to 14 residues. CDR1 MNHEY and CDR2 SVGAGI come from the germline V gene. In nucleotides, the CDR3 is TGTGCCAGCAGTTACTGGGACAGTCAAGAGACCCAGTACTTC. Amino acid sequence: CASSYWDSQETQYF.

The CDR3 DNA reads as TGTGCCAGCAGCTTACATTCGAATTCAAACTTCTACGAGCAGTACTTC. Translated, it gives CASSLHSNSNFYEQYF. The chain combines TRBV7-9 with TRBJ2-7; D is undetermined. This CDR3 comprises 16 residues. CDR1 SEHNR and CDR2 FQNEAQ come from the germline V gene (reference sequence). The V end was cut by 2 bases, the J end by 3 bases, with 17 bases between.